These 32 T cell receptor beta chains came from one sample sequenced in a study of OX40 agonist ivuxolimab in advanced cancers. Repertoires were generated with immunoSEQ multiplex PCR, while TCRdb's copy carries only in-frame clones and drops some. The table records roughly 70,000 clones, around 93% of them present only once. The source was CD4+ or CD8+ T cells sorted from blood, collected in a trial of the OX40 agonist ivuxolimab. Every receptor here comes from an adult with an advanced solid tumor such as melanoma, head and neck, liver or kidney cancer.

This sequence joins TRBV21-1 and TRBJ2-1. TRBV21-1 is termed a pseudogene. CDR3 length: 13 amino acids. CDR3 in amino acids: CASSTGAWNEQFF. CDR3 in DNA: TGTGCCAGCAGCACCGGGGCGTGGAATGAGCAGTTCTTC.

The table lists this clone with a count of one. DNA of the CDR3: TGTGCCAGCAGCCCGGGACAGAAAAATGAAAAACTGTTTTTT. The encoded protein is CASSPGQKNEKLFF. The V call is TRBV11-3, the J call TRBJ1-4; 7 bases are a match to TRBD1. The V gene end was trimmed by 5 bases and the J gene end by 5 bases; junction bases not matched to a gene: 5. CDR3 size: 14 residues. The V gene's germline CDR1 is SGHNT and CDR2 YENEEA.

The CDR3 spells CASSPSGTPYEQYF. CDR3 sequence (DNA): TGCGCCAGCAGCCCCAGCGGGACTCCCTACGAGCAGTACTTC. The J gene is TRBJ2-7, the V gene TRBV10-1, with 7 bases aligning to TRBD2. V trimming: 6 bases; J trimming: 2 bases; junction bases outside the gene matches: 7. The CDR3 totals 14 residues. Germline V gives CDR1 WNHNN, CDR2 SYGVQD (reference sequence).

The chain recombines TRBV7-9 with TRBJ2-5; D might be TRBD2 (5 bases). Germline V gene data show CDR1 as SEHNR and CDR2 as FQNEAQ (reference sequence). This CDR3 region has 12 residues. Trimming shortened V by 6 bases and J by 5 bases, and 10 bases separated the two germline ends. The CDR3 DNA follows: TGTGCCAGCAGGGCACTAGGGGAGACCCAGTACTTC. It encodes CASRALGETQYF.

V and J are TRBV19 and TRBJ2-3; TRBD2 agrees at 9 bases. From germline, CDR1 is LNHDA and CDR2 SQIVND (reference sequence). The CDR3 covers 15 residues. The V gene end was trimmed by 1 base and the J gene end by 4 bases; junction bases not matched to a gene: 3. CDR3 in DNA: TGTGCCAGTAGTATAGCCGGACTAGCGTCAGATACGCAGTATTTT. Translated, it gives CASSIAGLASDTQYF.

On this clone: One end of the junction fails to match germline, which may point to a read error. The chain employs TRBV7-7 and TRBJ2-5, with TRBD2 matching 7 bases. The CDR3 is 16 residues long. Germline V CDR1 and CDR2: SSHAT, FNYEAQ (reference sequence). This chain's CDR3 is CASSFLSSREGETQYF. The CDR3 DNA follows: TGTGCTAGCAGCTTTCTCTCTTCGAGGGAGGGAGAGACCCAGTACTTC.

The rearrangement uses TRBV19 and TRBJ1-1; D not resolved. This CDR3 is built from 16 residues. Deletions cut 1 base from V and 1 base from J, with 13 bases between. The germline V gene has CDR1 LNHDA and CDR2 SQIVND (reference sequence). Written as DNA, the CDR3 is TGTGCCAGTAGTATAGGAAGAGGGTTGGCGAACACTGAAGCTTTCTTT. It specifies CASSIGRGLANTEAFF.

This rearrangement joins TRBV19 to TRBJ1-2; TRBD1 matches at 10 bases. Germline assignment: CDR1 LNHDA and CDR2 SQIVND (reference sequence). J was trimmed by 6 bases and V by 3 bases; bases with no gene match: 7. CDR3 length: 15 residues. Here the CDR3 reads CASSISGTGDDGYTF. CDR3 coding DNA: TGTGCCAGTAGTATTTCCGGGACAGGGGACGATGGCTACACCTTC. Filled out from reference TRBV19 and TRBJ1-2, the complete variable domain reads DGGITQSPKYLFRKEGQNVTLSCEQNLNHDAMYWYRQDPGQGLRLIYYSQIVNDFQKGDIAEGYSVSREKKESFPLTVTSAQKNPTAFYLCASSISGTGDDGYTFGSGTRLTVV.

The rearrangement links TRBV2 to TRBJ2-5; D call uncertain. The CDR3 is made up of 13 amino acids. The germline CDR1 and CDR2 sequences are SNHLY and FYNNEI. V lost 6 bases and J lost 5, with 13 bases in between. The CDR3 coding sequence is TGTGCCAGCAGCCAAAACCTCCAGGAGACCCAGTACTTC. The encoded protein is CASSQNLQETQYF. The entire variable domain, with the rest obtained from reference TRBV2 and TRBJ2-5, is as follows: EPEVTQTPSHQVTQMGQEVILRCVPISNHLYFYWYRQILGQKVEFLVSFYNNEISEKSEIFDDQFSVERPDGSNFTLKIRSTKLEDSAMYFCASSQNLQETQYFGPGTRLLVL.

The CDR3 DNA follows: TGTGCCAGCAGCTTTCAGGGGGCGGATGATTCACCCCTCCACTTT. As protein: CASSFQGADDSPLHF. This chain links TRBV7-2 with TRBJ1-6; the match to TRBD1 covers 8 bases. Trimming cost V 3 bases and J 8 bases; bases outside gene matches: 6. The CDR3 has 15 residues. Germline CDR1 and CDR2: SGHTA and FQGNSA.

The chain carries TRBV5-6 and TRBJ1-1; TRBD1 matches 12 bases. The germline CDR1 and CDR2 sequences are SGHDT and YYEEEE. Trimming took 6 bases from V and 3 from J; bases not matched to a gene: 15. The CDR3 runs to 18 residues. The CDR3, as DNA: TGTGCCAGCACAATATTCACCGGGACAGGGGGCGCGTACACTGAAGCTTTCTTT. Translation: CASTIFTGTGGAYTEAFF.

The gene calls are TRBV2 and TRBJ2-1; D perhaps matches TRBD2 (6 bases). Germline V gene lookup returns CDR1 SNHLY and CDR2 FYNNEI. V was cut by 1 base and J by 2 bases, with 6 bases left in between. The CDR3 loop spans 14 amino acids. The CDR3: CASSEGLAYNEQFF. CDR3 bases: TGTGCCAGCAGTGAAGGACTAGCCTACAATGAGCAGTTCTTC.

This chain connects TRBV5-1 to TRBJ1-4; TRBD1 is a possible D gene (6 bases). The V end lost 4 bases, the J end lost 8 bases, and 18 bases lay between the germline ends. The CDR3 is made up of 15 amino acids. CDR1 is SGHRS and CDR2 is YFSETQ in the germline V gene. The CDR3 here is CASSPLGGLGEKLFF. In DNA form, the CDR3 reads TGCGCCAGCAGCCCCCTCGGGGGGCTAGGGGAAAAACTGTTTTTT.

The chain combines TRBV11-2 with TRBJ1-2; D is unresolved. This CDR3 comprises 13 residues. The germline V gene encodes CDR1 SGHAT and CDR2 FQNNGV. V lost 1 base and J lost 0, with 3 bases in between. CDR3 protein: CASSLGSNYGYTF. For the CDR3, the DNA is TGTGCCAGCAGCTTAGGGTCTAACTATGGCTACACCTTC.

This chain connects TRBV27 to TRBJ2-7; TRBD1 agrees at 8 bases. Germline V CDR1 and CDR2: MNHEY, SMNVEV (reference sequence). Losses at the gene ends were 5 bases for V and 4 bases for J; bases not matched to a gene: 7. This CDR3 contains 14 residues. The DNA for the CDR3 is TGTGCCAGCAGTGCAACGGGACAGGTATACGAGCAGTACTTC. This sequence encodes CASSATGQVYEQYF.

In DNA, the CDR3 is TGTGCCAGCAGGCCTAGCGGGAAACCAGATACGCAGTATTTT. This sequence encodes CASRPSGKPDTQYF. The chain carries TRBV27 and TRBJ2-3; 9 nucleotides agree with TRBD2. CDR1 and CDR2 (germline): MNHEY, SMNVEV (reference sequence). V trimming: 6 bases; J trimming: 4 bases; junction bases outside the gene matches: 5. The CDR3 runs 14 residues.

This clone was recorded once. The J gene is TRBJ2-7, the V gene TRBV10-3, with TRBD1 as a possible D gene (5 bases). Looked up from germline, CDR1 is ENHRY and CDR2 is SYGVKD. V lost 2 bases and J lost 3, with 8 bases in between. The CDR3 runs 13 residues. The CDR3 protein is CAISEGAFYEQYF. The CDR3 nucleotides read TGTGCCATCAGTGAGGGGGCTTTCTACGAGCAGTACTTC.

V is TRBV7-9 and J is TRBJ1-4; possible D gene TRBD1, 5 bases. V lost 11 bases and J lost 2, with 15 bases in between. Germline CDR1 SEHNR, CDR2 FQNEAQ (reference sequence). CDR3 length: 14 amino acids. The CDR3 DNA reads TGTGCCGGGGGGTCAGGTTTTACTAATGAAAAACTGTTTTTT. Amino acids: CAGGSGFTNEKLFF.

V gene TRBV6-5 combines with J gene TRBJ1-2; 9 bases match TRBD1. This CDR3 region has 13 residues. CDR1 and CDR2 (germline): MNHEY, SVGAGI. V was pared by 6 bases and J by 8 bases, with 7 bases of the junction left unmatched. The CDR3 DNA sequence: TGTGCCAGCAGCTCGGACAGGGGAAACGGCTACACCTTC. Translation: CASSSDRGNGYTF.

V is TRBV6-1 and J is TRBJ1-5; D is perhaps TRBD1 (5 bases). The ends were cut back, 10 bases at V and 6 bases at J, with 16 bases in the middle. The CDR3 loop spans 13 amino acids. Germline CDR1 and CDR2: MNHNS and SASEGT. DNA for the CDR3: TGTGCCACAGCCCCAGGGTTAAGTCAGCCCCAGCATTTT. Encoded protein: CATAPGLSQPQHF.

The chain carries TRBV5-4 and TRBJ2-7; the D is unclear. This CDR3 is 14 amino acids long. V was shortened by 3 bases and J by 6 bases, with 16 bases between the two germline ends. Per the germline V gene, CDR1 is SGHNT and CDR2 is YYREEE (reference sequence). This chain's CDR3 is CASSSKGGPAEQYF. The CDR3 region has the DNA TGTGCCAGCAGCTCCAAGGGCGGTCCCGCCGAGCAGTACTTC.

The chain has TRBV2 and TRBJ2-5; TRBD2 aligns across 11 bases. V gave up 6 bases and J gave up 5 bases; unmatched junction bases: 14. Germline assignment: CDR1 SNHLY and CDR2 FYNNEI. This CDR3 spans 17 amino acids. CDR3 sequence (DNA): TGTGCCAGCAGCCCGAGACTCCTAGCGGGAGGTACCGAGACCCAGTACTTC. Protein sequence: CASSPRLLAGGTETQYF.

The chain joins TRBV4-2 to TRBJ2-7; TRBD2 agrees at 12 bases. In germline, CDR1 is LGHNA, CDR2 YNFKEQ. The CDR3 is 14 amino acids. Trimming cost V 3 bases and J 9 bases; bases outside gene matches: 6. The CDR3 here is CASSQATSGSLQYF. Written as DNA, the CDR3 is TGTGCCAGCAGCCAGGCGACTAGCGGGAGCTTGCAGTACTTC.

The rearrangement links TRBV28 to TRBJ2-7, with 9 bases fitting TRBD1. CDR3 length: 15 residues. The trim removed 3 bases at V and 7 bases at J, leaving 10 bases unmatched. CDR1 and CDR2 (germline): MDHEN, SYDVKM. Written as DNA, the CDR3 is TGTGCCAGCAGTTTGGGACAGGGACGTTTCGGTGAGCAGTACTTC. Its translation: CASSLGQGRFGEQYF.

This clone has just a few counts. The V and J genes are TRBV10-3 and TRBJ1-1; D unclear. The CDR3 is 14 residues long. Trimming took off 4 bases at V and 1 base at J, with 10 bases between the two ends. Germline assignment: CDR1 ENHRY and CDR2 SYGVKD. CDR3 region: CAISGASGNTEAFF. CDR3 nucleotide sequence: TGTGCCATCAGTGGCGCTTCTGGGAACACTGAAGCTTTCTTT.

The V gene is TRBV11-2, the J gene TRBJ2-3, with TRBD1 matching over 9 bases. The CDR3 extends over 17 amino acids. Per the germline V gene, CDR1 is SGHAT and CDR2 is FQNNGV. V was pared by 3 bases and J by 3 bases, with 10 bases of the junction left unmatched. The CDR3 reads CASSFSLTGGGTDTQYF. CDR3 in DNA: TGTGCCAGCAGCTTTTCTCTGACAGGGGGTGGAACAGATACGCAGTATTTT.

The rearrangement links TRBV11-2 to TRBJ1-3, with no clear D. Deletions cut 4 bases from V and 1 base from J, with 8 bases between. The CDR3 totals 14 residues. Germline lookup yields CDR1 SGHAT and CDR2 FQNNGV. CDR3 bases: TGTGCCAGCAGCTCCGTTAGGTCTGGAAACACCATATATTTT. Amino acid sequence: CASSSVRSGNTIYF.

This chain links TRBV7-9 with TRBJ2-2; D is tentatively TRBD1 or TRBD2 (5 bases each). In germline, CDR1 is SEHNR, CDR2 FQNEAQ (reference sequence). Trimming took off 1 base at V and 1 base at J, with 7 bases between the two ends. This CDR3 comprises 15 residues. The DNA of the CDR3 is TGTGCCAGCAGCTTAGGAGGGGAGAACACCGGGGAGCTGTTTTTT. This encodes CASSLGGENTGELFF.

Concerning this clone: One junction end does not reproduce the germline sequence, and a read error may be involved. V is TRBV10-2 and J is TRBJ2-2, with D perhaps TRBD2 (6 bases). The V gene's germline CDR1 is WSHSY and CDR2 SAAADI. The CDR3 extends over 14 amino acids. In DNA form, the CDR3 reads TGCGTCAGCAGTGAGTGGGACTGGTCCGGGGAGCTGTTTTTT. Its protein product is CVSSEWDWSGELFF.

The chain carries TRBV6-6 and TRBJ2-3; 11 bases align to TRBD2. CDR3 length equals 16 residues. Germline-derived CDR1 and CDR2 are MNHNY and SVGAGI (reference sequence). After removal of 5 bases from V and 2 bases from J, the junction contained 6 bases not matched to a gene. CDR3 sequence: CASSPGTSGNTDTQYF. The CDR3 DNA reads as TGTGCCAGCAGTCCCGGGACTAGCGGAAACACAGATACGCAGTATTTT.

The V gene is TRBV6-5, the J gene TRBJ1-2, with D maybe TRBD1 (6 bases). Germline CDR1 and CDR2: MNHEY and SVGAGI. Trimming took 0 bases from V and 4 from J, leaving 12 bases between them. The CDR3 consists of 15 residues. The CDR3 reads CASSYSVTGFYGYTF. The CDR3 bases are TGTGCCAGCAGTTACTCAGTGACAGGCTTCTATGGCTACACCTTC.

This clone was seen only a few times. The chain is built from TRBV25-1 and TRBJ2-3; D possibly uses TRBD1 or TRBD2 (6 bases each). There are 16 residues in the CDR3. V lost 5 bases to trimming and J lost 6 bases, with 21 bases between them. Germline CDR1 reads MGHDK; CDR2 reads SYGVNS. CDR3 region: CASSLSTGGLADTQYF. The CDR3 nucleotides are TGTGCCAGCAGTCTCTCAACCGGGGGCCTTGCCGATACGCAGTATTTT.